The next 30 T cell receptor beta chains were all read from a single sample in a study of CXCR3-negative and CXCR3-positive naive CD8 T cells (dated 2019 in TCRdb). Reads for this sample came from a NextSeq 550. The Human TCR Profiling Kit (MiLaboratory) was used to make UMI-labeled 5' RACE TRB cDNA libraries. After the reads were reprocessed by TCRdb, one entry was made per CDR3 protein sequence, with no DNA. The sample table holds approximately 37,000 distinct CDR3 sequences. 7.7% of the sample is held by the ten biggest clonotypes. The sample comprised memory CD8+ T cells from blood. The label giving this sample's cell subset or site can be read as: conventional CD8+ memory T cells (TMEM), sorted as controls. The origin of the receptors is a human donor in good health. Some clones in this sample may be carry-over from other donors' samples.

CDR3: CAWSLEGWGTEAFF. The chain joins TRBV30 to TRBJ1-1. This CDR3 is 14 amino acids long. Germline lookup yields CDR1 GTSNPN and CDR2 SVGIG (reference sequence).

This chain joins TRBV6-4 and TRBJ2-2; the TCRdb D gene call, TRBD1, has no DNA to confirm it. Germline CDR1 is MRHNA and CDR2 is SNTAGT. This CDR3 is 13 amino acids long. The CDR3 reads CATLDRNTGELFF.

The V and J genes are TRBV4-1 and TRBJ2-7. CDR3 size: 14 residues. Germline assignment: CDR1 MGHRA and CDR2 YSYEKL. CDR3 sequence reads: CASSQDSGVDEQYF.

Here the CDR3 reads CSVEEADTEAFF. The genes are TRBV29-1 and TRBJ1-1. The CDR3 has 12 amino acids. Germline CDR1 is SQVTM and CDR2 is ANQGSEA.

The gene calls are TRBV4-3 and TRBJ2-5; TCRdb indicates TRBD2, and absent DNA this call remains unverified. The CDR3 contains 18 residues. Per the germline V gene, CDR1 is LGHNA and CDR2 is YSLEER. The CDR3 region is CASSQDLVAGGLQETQYF.

This chain connects TRBV7-2 to TRBJ1-1; TCRdb names TRBD1, which stays unverified in the absence of DNA. The germline gives CDR1 SGHTA, CDR2 FQGNSA. The CDR3 has 14 residues. The CDR3 here is CARSFNPADTEAFF.

This rearrangement joins TRBV29-1 to TRBJ2-2; the D call from TCRdb, TRBD2, cannot be confirmed without DNA. CDR3 length equals 11 residues. The germline V gene has CDR1 SQVTM and CDR2 ANQGSEA. CDR3 in amino acids: CSAGRDGELFF.

J is TRBJ2-1 and V is TRBV10-3. The CDR3 is 13 residues long. Germline V gene sequence: CDR1 ENHRY, CDR2 SYGVKD. The CDR3 is CADPSEAPNEQFF.

This clonotype ranks as medium-sized in terms of frequency. J is TRBJ2-1 and V is TRBV29-1; no DNA is available, so the TRBD2 call from TCRdb remains unchecked. Germline values: CDR1 SQVTM, CDR2 ANQGSEA. The CDR3 covers 15 residues. The CDR3 here is CSVEPGLADYNEQFF.

The chain combines TRBV5-4 with TRBJ2-1. Germline V lookup: CDR1 SGHNT, CDR2 YYREEE (reference sequence). The CDR3 is 15 residues long. CDR3 in amino acids: CASSSEGSVYNEQFF.

CDR3 sequence: CASSILPDRANTEAFF. V gene TRBV19 combines with J gene TRBJ1-1; TCRdb names TRBD1, which stays unverified in the absence of DNA. The CDR3 length is 16 residues. From germline, CDR1 is LNHDA and CDR2 SQIVND (reference sequence).

The V and J genes are TRBV6-2 or TRBV6-3 and TRBJ2-5; the D call of TRBD2 rests on TCRdb alone, since no DNA is present to check it. CDR1 and CDR2 (germline): MNHEY, SVGEGT. The CDR3 consists of 16 residues. This CDR3 is CASSYAGNGGRETQYF.

The rearrangement joins TRBV28 to TRBJ1-1; checking the TCRdb D call of TRBD1 is not possible without DNA. The germline V gene has CDR1 MDHEN and CDR2 SYDVKM. The CDR3 contains 13 residues. CDR3 region: CASTHRGDTEAFF.

The chain employs TRBV11-2 and TRBJ2-5; without DNA, the TCRdb call of TRBD1 cannot be checked. The V gene's germline CDR1 is SGHAT and CDR2 FQNNGV. The CDR3 runs 15 residues. CDR3 sequence reads: CASSLNDRDGETQYF.

The J gene is TRBJ1-3, the V gene TRBV7-2; TCRdb reports TRBD1, a call that lacks DNA to check it against. From germline, CDR1 is SGHTA and CDR2 FQGNSA. The CDR3 has 16 amino acids. CDR3 protein: CASSSPFESGWNTIYF.

The rearrangement joins TRBV6-6 to TRBJ2-7. The germline V gene has CDR1 MNHNY and CDR2 SVGAGI (reference sequence). The CDR3 contains 13 residues. The CDR3 loop is CASSPEIPYEQYF.

The chain recombines TRBV5-1 with TRBJ2-1; TCRdb's assignment of TRBD2 cannot be checked, as there is no DNA. This CDR3 is 16 amino acids long. Germline V CDR1 and CDR2: SGHRS, YFSETQ. CDR3 in amino acids: CASSFPRESSYNEQFF.

V and J are TRBV7-9 and TRBJ1-2; lacking DNA, the TRBD1 call made by TCRdb goes unchecked. The CDR3 runs 11 residues. Per germline, CDR1 SEHNR and CDR2 FQNEAQ (reference sequence). CDR3 loop: CASSRASGYTF.

In terms of frequency, this clonotype is medium-sized. The V gene is TRBV14, the J gene TRBJ2-1; no DNA is available, so the TRBD1 call from TCRdb remains unchecked. CDR3 length: 16 residues. Germline values: CDR1 SGHDN, CDR2 FVKESK. Here the CDR3 reads CASSLPQGQSYNEQFF.

The chain employs TRBV2 and TRBJ2-3; absent DNA, TCRdb's TRBD2 call cannot be checked. CDR3 length: 18 residues. From germline, CDR1 is SNHLY and CDR2 FYNNEI. This CDR3 reads CASSDLIRLAVSTDTQYF.

The chain couples TRBV28 to TRBJ2-7. Germline assignment: CDR1 MDHEN and CDR2 SYDVKM. The CDR3 totals 13 residues. This CDR3 reads CASSLDSYYEQYF.

The chain recombines TRBV6-2 or TRBV6-3 with TRBJ2-7; TCRdb picks TRBD2, but there is no DNA to check that call. This CDR3 comprises 15 residues. Per the germline V gene, CDR1 is MNHEY and CDR2 is SVGEGT. The CDR3 reads CASSTGSGGPYEQYF.

The rearrangement uses TRBV7-9 and TRBJ1-1; TCRdb outputs TRBD1, but without DNA this stays unchecked. The CDR3 contains 14 residues. Germline V gene data show CDR1 as SEHNR and CDR2 as FQNEAQ (reference sequence). The CDR3: CASSPAGDRTEAFF. Full variable domain (missing parts from reference TRBV7-9 and TRBJ1-1): DTGVSQNPRHKITKRGQNVTFRCDPISEHNRLYWYRQTLGQGPEFLTYFQNEAQLEKSRLLSDRFSAERPKGSFSTLEIQRTEQGDSAMYLCASSPAGDRTEAFFGQGTRLTVV.

The chain combines TRBV7-2 with TRBJ2-7. The germline V gene has CDR1 SGHTA and CDR2 FQGNSA. The CDR3 contains 14 residues. The CDR3 region is CASSLSGSYYEQYF. Full variable domain (outside the CDR3, taken from reference TRBV7-2 and TRBJ2-7): GAGVSQSPSNKVTEKGKDVELRCDPISGHTALYWYRQSLGQGLEFLIYFQGNSAPDKSGLPSDRFSAERTGGSVSTLTIQRTQQEDSAVYLCASSLSGSYYEQYFGPGTRLTVT.

The chain links TRBV27 to TRBJ2-1; TCRdb selects TRBD1, and the lack of DNA leaves this call unchecked. CDR1 and CDR2 (germline): MNHEY, SMNVEV (reference sequence). This CDR3 spans 13 amino acids. The chain's CDR3 is CASSSGVENEQFF.

This chain connects TRBV13 to TRBJ2-1; the TRBD2 assignment by TCRdb is unverifiable without DNA. The CDR3 consists of 15 residues. Germline V gene sequence: CDR1 PRHDT, CDR2 FYEKMQ (reference sequence). CDR3 region: CASSDPQGPQREQFF.

The chain links TRBV14 to TRBJ2-1; TCRdb returns TRBD1, unconfirmable since there is no DNA. The germline V gene encodes CDR1 SGHDN and CDR2 FVKESK. The length of the CDR3 is 15 residues. The CDR3 region is CASSQVTGGINEQFF.

This chain uses TRBV27 with TRBJ2-7; absent DNA, TCRdb's TRBD1 call cannot be checked. The CDR3 runs 14 residues. From germline, CDR1 is MNHEY and CDR2 SMNVEV (reference sequence). The CDR3 protein is CASSRTGTTYEQYF.

The chain recombines TRBV7-2 with TRBJ2-7; TCRdb calls TRBD1, which cannot be checked without DNA. CDR1 and CDR2 from the germline V gene are SGHTA and FQGNSA. CDR3 length: 17 amino acids. This chain's CDR3 is CASSLAPGTFYSYEQYF. Based on the CDR3 plus reference TRBV7-2 and TRBJ2-7, the full variable domain is GAGVSQSPSNKVTEKGKDVELRCDPISGHTALYWYRQSLGQGLEFLIYFQGNSAPDKSGLPSDRFSAERTGGSVSTLTIQRTQQEDSAVYLCASSLAPGTFYSYEQYFGPGTRLTVT.

V and J are TRBV7-8 and TRBJ2-3; the D call of TRBD2 rests on TCRdb alone, since no DNA is present to check it. CDR1 is SGHVS, CDR2 FQNEAQ, per germline. The CDR3 is made up of 14 amino acids. CDR3 in amino acids: CASSLWASGDTQYF. The variable domain in full, with the rest retrieved from reference TRBV7-8 and TRBJ2-3, is GAGVSQSPRYKVAKRGQDVALRCDPISGHVSLFWYQQALGQGPEFLTYFQNEAQLDKSGLPSDRFFAERPEGSVSTLKIQRTQQEDSAVYLCASSLWASGDTQYFGPGTRLTVL.